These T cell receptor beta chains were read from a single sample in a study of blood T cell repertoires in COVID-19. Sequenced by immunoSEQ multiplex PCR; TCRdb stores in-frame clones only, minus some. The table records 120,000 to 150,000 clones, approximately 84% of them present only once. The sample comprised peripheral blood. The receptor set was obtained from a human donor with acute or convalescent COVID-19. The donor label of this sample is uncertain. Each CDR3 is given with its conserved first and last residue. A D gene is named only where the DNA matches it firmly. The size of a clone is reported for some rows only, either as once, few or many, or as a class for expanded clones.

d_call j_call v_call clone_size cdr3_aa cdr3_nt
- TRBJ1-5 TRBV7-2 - CASSLEAGFQPQHF TGTGCCAGCAGCTTAGAGGCAGGGTTTCAGCCCCAGCATTTT
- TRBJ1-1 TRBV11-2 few CASSPAQGGTEAFF TGTGCCAGCAGCCCCGCTCAGGGAGGCACTGAAGCTTTCTTT
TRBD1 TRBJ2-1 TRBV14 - CASSQDSAGGNPYNEQFF TGTGCCAGCAGCCAAGATTCGGCAGGGGGAAACCCCTACAATGAGCAGTTCTTC
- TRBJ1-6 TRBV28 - CASSLGDNWYNSPLHF TGTGCCAGCAGTTTAGGGGACAACTGGTATAATTCACCCCTCCACTTT
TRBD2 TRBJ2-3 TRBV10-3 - CAISETSGVSDTQYF TGTGCCATCAGTGAGACTAGCGGGGTGTCGGATACGCAGTATTTT
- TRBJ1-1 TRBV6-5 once CASTKVGGTAFF TGTGCCAGCACCAAAGTGGGAGGGACAGCTTTCTTT
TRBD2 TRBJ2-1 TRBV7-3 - CASSLTGLAGAYEQFF TGTGCCAGCAGCTTAACGGGACTAGCGGGAGCATATGAGCAGTTCTTC
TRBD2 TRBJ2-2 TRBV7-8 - CASSLIRGSGESGELFF TGTGCCAGCAGCTTGATACGGGGTAGCGGGGAATCCGGGGAGCTGTTTTTT
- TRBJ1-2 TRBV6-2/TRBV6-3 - CASSYSDRPYSNYGYTF TGTGCCAGCAGTTACTCGGACAGACCTTACTCTAACTATGGCTACACCTTC
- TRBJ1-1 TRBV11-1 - CASSLAQTMNTEAFF TGTGCCAGCAGCTTAGCGCAGACAATGAACACTGAAGCTTTCTTT
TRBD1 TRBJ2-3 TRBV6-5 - CASTRWGQGTDTQYF TGTGCCAGCACCCGCTGGGGACAGGGGACAGATACGCAGTATTTT
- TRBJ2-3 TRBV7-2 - CASSLAVGVKYF TGTGCCAGCAGCTTAGCGGTCGGTGTTAAGTATTTT
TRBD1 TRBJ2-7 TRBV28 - CASIRPGQGYEQYF TGTGCCAGCATTCGACCAGGACAGGGCTACGAGCAGTACTTC
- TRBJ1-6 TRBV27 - CASSETRGVKNSPLHF TGTGCCAGCAGCGAAACAAGGGGCGTAAAGAATTCACCCCTCCACTTT
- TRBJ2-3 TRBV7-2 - CASSLGLPTDTQYF TGTGCCAGCAGCTTAGGACTACCCACAGATACGCAGTATTTT
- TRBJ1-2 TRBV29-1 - CSVPNPETGMDGYTF TGCAGCGTCCCAAATCCAGAAACAGGGATGGATGGCTACACCTTC
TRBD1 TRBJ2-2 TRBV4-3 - CASSLDPGQGSTGELFF TGCGCCAGCAGCCTGGATCCGGGACAGGGGTCCACCGGGGAGCTGTTTTTT
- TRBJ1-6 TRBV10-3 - CAISERANRGRSLHSPLHF TGTGCCATCAGTGAGAGGGCGAATAGGGGTCGAAGTTTACATTCACCCCTCCACTTT
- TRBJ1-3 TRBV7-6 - CASSLQVSGNTIYF TGTGCCAGCAGCCTACAGGTGTCTGGAAACACCATATATTTT
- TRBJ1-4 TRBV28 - CASRDSSSNEKLFF TGTGCCAGCAGGGACAGCTCTTCTAATGAAAAACTGTTTTTT
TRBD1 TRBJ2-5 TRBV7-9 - CASSRTGGWGQETQYF TGTGCCAGCAGCAGAACAGGGGGTTGGGGGCAAGAGACCCAGTACTTC
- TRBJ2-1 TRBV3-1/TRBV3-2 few CASSQSWGRNEQFF TGTGCCAGCAGCCAAAGTTGGGGGCGGAATGAGCAGTTCTTC
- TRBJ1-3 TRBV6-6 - CASGGQLNSGNTIYF TGTGCCAGCGGTGGACAGCTCAACTCTGGAAACACCATATATTTT
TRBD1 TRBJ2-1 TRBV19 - CASSKTGTGSEQFF TGTGCCAGTAGTAAGACCGGGACAGGGAGTGAGCAGTTCTTC
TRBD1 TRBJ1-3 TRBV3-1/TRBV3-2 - CASSPRHRQGAAGNTIYF TGTGCCAGCAGCCCCCGCCACCGACAGGGGGCAGCTGGAAACACCATATATTTT
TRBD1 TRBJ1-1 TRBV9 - CASSRTGGSEAFF TGTGCCAGCAGCCGGACAGGGGGCAGTGAAGCTTTCTTT